The 9 T cell receptor beta chains presented below share a single source sample, sequenced in a study of blood T cell repertoires in COVID-19. TCRdb's table, derived via immunoSEQ multiplex PCR, lists solely in-frame clones and lacks some. Among some 130,000 clones listed, around 73% were seen once. Input material: peripheral blood. The receptors stem from a man aged 55 to 70 who had recovered from COVID-19.

Concerning this clone itself: Compared with germline, one end of the junction differs, possibly owing to a read error. J is TRBJ2-7 and V is TRBV5-5; D might be TRBD1 (6 bases). CDR1 is SGHKS and CDR2 is YYEKEE in the germline V gene (reference sequence). This CDR3 contains 14 residues. The CDR3 reads CASSFDRRVYGQYF. DNA for the CDR3: TGTGCCAGCAGCTTCGACAGGAGAGTCTACGGGCAGTACTTC.

The chain is built from TRBV19 and TRBJ1-5; D unresolved. V gave up 1 base and J gave up 5 bases, with 6 bases separating them. This CDR3 has 13 amino acids. CDR1 and CDR2 (germline): LNHDA, SQIVND (reference sequence). CDR3 in amino acids: CASSIVSYQPQHF. The CDR3 DNA reads TGTGCCAGTAGTATAGTGAGTTATCAGCCCCAGCATTTT.

This chain links TRBV5-5 with TRBJ1-5, with D possibly TRBD1 on 6 matching bases. The CDR3 sequence is 14 residues long. The V gene's germline CDR1 is SGHKS and CDR2 YYEKEE (reference sequence). The ends were cut back, 0 bases at V and 2 bases at J, with 6 bases in the middle. The CDR3 nucleotides are TGTGCCAGCAGCTTGGACAGGGGCAATCAGCCCCAGCATTTT. This codes for CASSLDRGNQPQHF. Based on the CDR3 plus reference TRBV5-5 and TRBJ1-5, the full variable domain is DAGVTQSPTHLIKTRGQQVTLRCSPISGHKSVSWYQQVLGQGPQFIFQYYEKEERGRGNFPDRFSARQFPNYSSELNVNALLLGDSALYLCASSLDRGNQPQHFGDGTRLSIL.

V is TRBV7-8 and J is TRBJ2-5; TRBD1 agrees at 7 bases. Germline trimming cut 5 bases from V and 0 bases from J; bases unmatched to any gene: 9. Germline V gene lookup returns CDR1 SGHVS and CDR2 FQNEAQ. The CDR3 runs 16 residues. CDR3 residues: CASSTRDRPYQETQYF. CDR3 DNA: TGTGCCAGCAGCACACGGGACAGACCGTACCAAGAGACCCAGTACTTC.

The chain combines TRBV6-2 or TRBV6-3 with TRBJ2-1, with TRBD2 matching over 9 bases. CDR3 length: 16 residues. Germline lookup yields CDR1 MNHEY and CDR2 SVGEGT. The trim removed 4 bases at V and 6 bases at J, leaving 10 bases unmatched. CDR3 loop: CASSSLAGVVVNEQFF. CDR3 DNA sequence: TGTGCCAGCAGTTCCTTAGCGGGAGTGGTGGTCAATGAGCAGTTCTTC.

The chain is built from TRBV6-5 and TRBJ1-1; D is ambiguous. Germline assignment: CDR1 MNHEY and CDR2 SVGAGI. The CDR3 is 15 amino acids. V dropped 0 bases and J dropped 4 bases, with 12 bases sitting between them. The CDR3 bases are TGTGCCAGCAGTTACTCGATTGATGGAGGCACTGAAGCTTTCTTT. Encoded protein: CASSYSIDGGTEAFF.

The rearrangement links TRBV5-1 to TRBJ1-6; 8 positions agree with TRBD1. The V segment lost 0 bases and the J segment 7 bases; nucleotides outside the gene matches: 0. Germline loops: CDR1 SGHRS, CDR2 YFSETQ. This CDR3 has 14 residues. The CDR3 nucleotides are TGCGCCAGCAGCTTGGGACAGGGGAATTCACCCCTCCACTTT. This gives the protein CASSLGQGNSPLHF.

This sequence joins TRBV28 and TRBJ2-3; 7 bases are shared with TRBD1. The CDR3 covers 18 residues. V lost 7 bases and J lost 1; bases outside the gene matches: 17. Germline lookup yields CDR1 MDHEN and CDR2 SYDVKM. The CDR3 is CASTLRDSRTRGTDTQYF. As DNA, the CDR3 is TGTGCCAGCACCCTCCGGGACAGCAGAACTCGGGGCACAGATACGCAGTATTTT. The full variable domain, rest sourced from reference TRBV28 and TRBJ2-3, is DVKVTQSSRYLVKRTGEKVFLECVQDMDHENMFWYRQDPGLGLRLIYFSYDVKMKEKGDIPEGYSVSREKKERFSLILESASTNQTSMYLCASTLRDSRTRGTDTQYFGPGTRLTVL.

This clone was observed once. The genes are TRBV30 and TRBJ1-6, with 11 bases identical to TRBD1. Germline CDR1 GTSNPN, CDR2 SVGIG (reference sequence). Unmatched junction bases numbered 4, after V lost 0 bases and J lost 9 bases. This CDR3 region has 15 residues. The CDR3 loop is CAWSVAGTGGSPLHF. Written as DNA, the CDR3 is TGTGCCTGGAGTGTCGCCGGGACAGGGGGTTCACCCCTCCACTTT.